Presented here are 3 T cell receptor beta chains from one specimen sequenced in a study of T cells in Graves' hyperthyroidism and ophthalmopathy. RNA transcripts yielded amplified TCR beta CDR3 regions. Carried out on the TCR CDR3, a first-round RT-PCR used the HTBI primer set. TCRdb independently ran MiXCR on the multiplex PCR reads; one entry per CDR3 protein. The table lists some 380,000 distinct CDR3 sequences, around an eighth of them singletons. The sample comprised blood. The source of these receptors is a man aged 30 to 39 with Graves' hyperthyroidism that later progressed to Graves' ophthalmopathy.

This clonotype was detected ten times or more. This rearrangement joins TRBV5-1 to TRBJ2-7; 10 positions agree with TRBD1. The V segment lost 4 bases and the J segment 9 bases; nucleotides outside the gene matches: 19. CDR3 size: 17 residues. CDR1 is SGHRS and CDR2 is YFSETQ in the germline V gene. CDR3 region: CASSPPGIGTGVRGQYF. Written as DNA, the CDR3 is TGCGCCAGCAGCCCCCCCGGTATAGGGACAGGGGTCAGGGGGCAGTACTTC.

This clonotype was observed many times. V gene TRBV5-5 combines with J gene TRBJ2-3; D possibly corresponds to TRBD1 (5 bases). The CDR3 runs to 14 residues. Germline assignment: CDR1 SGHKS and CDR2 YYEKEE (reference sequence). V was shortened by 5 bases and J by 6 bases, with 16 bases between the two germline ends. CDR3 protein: CASRPRQGYDTQYF. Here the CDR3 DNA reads TGTGCCAGCAGGCCCAGGCAGGGTTATGATACGCAGTATTTT.

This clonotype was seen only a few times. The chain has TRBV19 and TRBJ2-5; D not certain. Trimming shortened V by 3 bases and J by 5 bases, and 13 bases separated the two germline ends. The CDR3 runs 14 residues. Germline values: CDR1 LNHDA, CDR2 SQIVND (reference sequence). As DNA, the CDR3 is TGTGCCAGTAGTATGTCGGCTAGTACGGAGACCCAGTACTTC. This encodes CASSMSASTETQYF.